Each of the 5 T cell receptor beta chains below was sequenced from the same sample in a study of T cell responses to AZD1222 COVID-19 vaccine. Libraries were prepared by immunoSEQ multiplex PCR; TCRdb keeps only in-frame clonotypes and omits some of them. The sample includes about 100,000 clones, around 89% seen only once; the top ten take about 1.8%. Sequences were derived from peripheral blood, sampled on day 0 of AZD1222 vaccination. The receptors were gathered from an adult in good health.

This chain uses TRBV29-1 with TRBJ2-7; 14 bases are shared with TRBD2. The J segment lost 3 bases and the V segment lost 4 bases, leaving 8 bases of the junction unmatched. The CDR3 sequence is 16 residues long. CDR1 is SQVTM and CDR2 is ANQGSEA in the germline V gene. In DNA form, the CDR3 reads TGCAGCGTTGTGGGGACTAGCGGGAGAGTAGACTACGAGCAGTACTTC. Translation gives CSVVGTSGRVDYEQYF.

The rearrangement joins TRBV7-2 to TRBJ2-5, with 8 bases matching TRBD2. The junction had 2 bases not matched to a gene; V was cut back by 0 bases and J by 2 bases. The CDR3 length is 15 residues. Germline V gene lookup returns CDR1 SGHTA and CDR2 FQGNSA. CDR3 sequence: CASSLALAGQETQYF. The DNA of the CDR3 is TGTGCCAGCAGCTTAGCTTTAGCGGGACAAGAGACCCAGTACTTC.

This rearrangement joins TRBV7-9 to TRBJ1-4, with 8 bases lining up with TRBD1. This CDR3 comprises 16 residues. V gave up 2 bases and J gave up 8 bases; unmatched junction bases: 10. Germline V gene sequence: CDR1 SEHNR, CDR2 FQNEAQ (reference sequence). DNA for the CDR3: TGTGCCAGCAGCTTATTGCCCCAGGGGGCTGGCGAAAAACTGTTTTTT. This gives the protein CASSLLPQGAGEKLFF.

Regarding this clone: The same CDR3 also results from other DNA sequences found in this sample. The chain joins TRBV3-1 (or the pseudogene TRBV3-2) to TRBJ2-7, with TRBD1 matching over 8 bases. The trim removed 3 bases at V and 2 bases at J, leaving 0 bases unmatched. CDR3 length: 13 residues. Germline V gene data show CDR1 as LGHDT and CDR2 as YNNKEL (reference sequence). In DNA form, the CDR3 reads TGTGCCAGCAGCCAGGGACAGGCCTACGAGCAGTACTTC. The encoded protein is CASSQGQAYEQYF.

This sequence joins TRBV27 and TRBJ1-1; 9 bases fit TRBD1. With V trimmed by 4 bases and J by 1 base, 10 bases remained unmatched. CDR3 size: 17 residues. Germline values: CDR1 MNHEY, CDR2 SMNVEV (reference sequence). This chain's CDR3 is CASSSIFTGGANTEAFF. CDR3 in DNA: TGTGCCAGCAGTTCCATCTTCACAGGGGGCGCGAACACTGAAGCTTTCTTT.